The T cell receptor (beta chain) under discussion was sequenced for a study of T cell responses to AZD1222 COVID-19 vaccine. Using immunoSEQ multiplex PCR, the repertoire was profiled, and TCRdb retains in-frame clones only, with some absent. The table lists over 95,000 clones, 88% of them singletons. Second-dose timings of about 4 or about 12 weeks were pooled. Study-level findings and limits: Only five to seven individuals given AZD1222 were seropositive at baseline.

The V segment lost 5 bases and the J segment 5 bases; nucleotides outside the gene matches: 5. CDR1 is MNHEY and CDR2 is SVGAGI in the germline V gene. CDR3 length: 15 residues. For this clone: Its antigen is undetermined.

The chain employs TRBV6-5 and TRBJ2-3; 12 positions agree with TRBD1. The sequence derives from an adult who received the AZD1222 COVID-19 vaccine. Here the sequenced sample was peripheral blood, taken 28 days after the second AZD1222 dose. The CDR3 sequence is CASSPGTGGRDTQYF. DNA for the CDR3: TGTGCCAGCAGTCCCGGGACAGGGGGCAGAGATACGCAGTATTTT.